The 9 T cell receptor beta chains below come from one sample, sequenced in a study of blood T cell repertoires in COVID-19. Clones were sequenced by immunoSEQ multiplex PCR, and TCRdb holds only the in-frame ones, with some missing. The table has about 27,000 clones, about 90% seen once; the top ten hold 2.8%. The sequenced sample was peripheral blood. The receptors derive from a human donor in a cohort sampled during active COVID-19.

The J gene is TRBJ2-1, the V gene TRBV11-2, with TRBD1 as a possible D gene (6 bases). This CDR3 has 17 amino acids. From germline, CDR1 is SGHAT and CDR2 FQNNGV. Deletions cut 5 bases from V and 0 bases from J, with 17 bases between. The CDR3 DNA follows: TGTGCCAGCAGCAGTTCCAGCCGAGGGGGCTCCTACAATGAGCAGTTCTTC. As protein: CASSSSSRGGSYNEQFF.

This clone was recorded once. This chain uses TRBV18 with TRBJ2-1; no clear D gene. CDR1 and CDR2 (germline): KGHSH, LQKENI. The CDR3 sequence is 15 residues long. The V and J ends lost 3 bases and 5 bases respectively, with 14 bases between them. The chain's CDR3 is CASSPRNPQNNEQFF. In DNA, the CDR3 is TGTGCCAGCTCACCCCGAAACCCACAGAACAATGAGCAGTTCTTC.

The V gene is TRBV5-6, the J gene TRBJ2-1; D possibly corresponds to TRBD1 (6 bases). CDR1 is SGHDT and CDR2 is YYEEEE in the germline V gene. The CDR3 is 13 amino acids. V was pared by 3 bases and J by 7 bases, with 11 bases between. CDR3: CASSWADRNEQFF. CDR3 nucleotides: TGTGCCAGCAGCTGGGCCGACAGGAATGAGCAGTTCTTC. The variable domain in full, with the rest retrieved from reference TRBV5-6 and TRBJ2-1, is DAGVTQSPTHLIKTRGQQVTLRCSPKSGHDTVSWYQQALGQGPQFIFQYYEEEERQRGNFPDRFSGHQFPNYSSELNVNALLLGDSALYLCASSWADRNEQFFGPGTRLTVL.

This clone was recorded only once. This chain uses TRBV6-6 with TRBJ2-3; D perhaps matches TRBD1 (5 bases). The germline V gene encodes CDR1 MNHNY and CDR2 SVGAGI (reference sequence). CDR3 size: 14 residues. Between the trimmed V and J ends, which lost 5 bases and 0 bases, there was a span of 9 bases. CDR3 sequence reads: CASSPGWSTDTQYF. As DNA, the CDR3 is TGTGCCAGCAGTCCAGGGTGGAGCACAGATACGCAGTATTTT.

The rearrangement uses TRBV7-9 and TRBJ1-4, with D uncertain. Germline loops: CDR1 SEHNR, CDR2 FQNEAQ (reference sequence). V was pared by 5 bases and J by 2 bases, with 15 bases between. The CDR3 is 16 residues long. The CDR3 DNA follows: TGTGCCAGCAGCCTTTCCGGCAGGTACACTAATGAAAAACTGTTTTTT. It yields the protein CASSLSGRYTNEKLFF.

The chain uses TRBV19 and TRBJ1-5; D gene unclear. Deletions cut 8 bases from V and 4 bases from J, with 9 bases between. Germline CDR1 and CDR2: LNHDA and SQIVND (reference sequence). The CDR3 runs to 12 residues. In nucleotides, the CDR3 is TGTGCCAGTTCTCTCGGGAATCAGCCCCAGCATTTT. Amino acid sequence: CASSLGNQPQHF.

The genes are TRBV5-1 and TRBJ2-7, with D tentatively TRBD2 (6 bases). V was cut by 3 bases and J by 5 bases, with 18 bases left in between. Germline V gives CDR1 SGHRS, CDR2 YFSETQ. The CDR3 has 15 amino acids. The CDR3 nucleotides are TGCGCCAGCAGCTGGGCTGCGGGGAGAAGGAACGAGCAGTACTTC. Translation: CASSWAAGRRNEQYF. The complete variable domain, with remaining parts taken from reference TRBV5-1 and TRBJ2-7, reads KAGVTQTPRYLIKTRGQQVTLSCSPISGHRSVSWYQQTPGQGLQFLFEYFSETQRNKGNFPGRFSGRQFSNSRSEMNVSTLELGDSALYLCASSWAAGRRNEQYFGPGTRLTVT.

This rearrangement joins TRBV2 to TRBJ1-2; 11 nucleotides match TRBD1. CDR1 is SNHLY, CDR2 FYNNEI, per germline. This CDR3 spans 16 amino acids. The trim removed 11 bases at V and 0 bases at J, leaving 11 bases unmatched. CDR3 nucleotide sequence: TGTGCCGGAACCGGACAGGGGGCCATAGCTAACTATGGCTACACCTTC. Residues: CAGTGQGAIANYGYTF.

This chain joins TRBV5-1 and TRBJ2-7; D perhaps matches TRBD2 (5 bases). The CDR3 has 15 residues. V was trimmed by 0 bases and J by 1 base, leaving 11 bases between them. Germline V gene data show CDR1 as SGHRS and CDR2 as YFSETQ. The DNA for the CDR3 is TGCGCCAGCAGCTTGGAGGGCGGGCCGTCCTACGAGCAGTACGTC. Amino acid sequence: CASSLEGGPSYEQYV.